The 20 T cell receptor beta chains given below trace back to one sample, sequenced in a study of blood T cells in healthy people across ages (dated by TCRdb to the mid-2010s). Library method: 5' RACE. Reads for this sample came from an Illumina HiSeq 2500. A second PCR of about 6 to 11 cycles was performed with a sample-barcoded 5' primer and a J-beta primer mix. The raw public data were reprocessed by TCRdb itself: fastp quality trimming at Q25, MiXCR clonotype calling, in-frame beta chains only. Here each entry gathers all rows of one CDR3 protein and keeps the most common genes and DNA. This sample holds under 2 million distinct CDR3 sequences; about 32% were observed only once. The ten biggest clones cover approximately 10% of the sample. The sequencing sample was made of blood. The receptors were sampled from a woman aged 25 to 45 in good health.

The rearrangement joins TRBV2 to TRBJ1-1, with D possibly TRBD1 on 5 matching bases. CDR1 and CDR2 from the germline V gene are SNHLY and FYNNEI. The ends were cut back, 1 base at V and 11 bases at J, with 17 bases in the middle. This CDR3 region has 14 residues. CDR3 amino acids: CASSEGRVGVRAFF. CDR3 in DNA: TGTGCCAGCAGTGAAGGTCGAGTGGGGGTTAGGGCTTTCTTT.

This clonotype occurred a few times. The chain carries TRBV7-6 and TRBJ2-1, with a weak D call TRBD2 (5 bases). Trimming pared 5 bases from V and 3 bases from J, leaving 17 bases between. The CDR3 is made up of 16 amino acids. CDR1 and CDR2 (germline): SGHVS, FNYEAQ. The DNA of the CDR3 is TGTGCCAGCAGCCCCCAGACTATTTCTGGCTACAATGAGCAGTTCTTC. This codes for CASSPQTISGYNEQFF.

This clonotype appeared a few times. The genes are TRBV5-1 and TRBJ2-7, with unresolved D. Trimming cost V 0 bases and J 4 bases, with 8 bases left between them. Per the germline V gene, CDR1 is SGHRS and CDR2 is YFSETQ. This CDR3 is built from 13 residues. CDR3 nucleotide sequence: TGCGCCAGCAGCTTGGAGCAGCCATACGAGCAGTACTTC. Its translation: CASSLEQPYEQYF.

This chain joins TRBV6-1 and TRBJ1-5; TRBD1 might be the D (5 bases). CDR1 and CDR2 (germline): MNHNS, SASEGT. The length of the CDR3 is 13 residues. V gave up 3 bases and J gave up 7 bases, with 10 bases separating them. This CDR3 is CASSEQGRQPQHF. The CDR3 DNA sequence: TGTGCCAGCAGTGAGCAGGGCCGACAGCCCCAGCATTTT.

This rearrangement joins TRBV6-1 to TRBJ2-1; the D gene is possibly TRBD2 (5 bases). The CDR3 covers 13 residues. Germline lookup yields CDR1 MNHNS and CDR2 SASEGT. The ends were cut back, 6 bases at V and 1 base at J, with 7 bases in the middle. The CDR3 loop is CASRSGSYNEQFF. Here the CDR3 DNA reads TGTGCCAGCAGGTCGGGGTCCTACAATGAGCAGTTCTTC.

This clonotype was seen only once. At one end the junction does not follow the germline gene, possibly because of a read error. The V gene is TRBV6-5, the J gene TRBJ2-1, with TRBD2 matching over 7 bases. The CDR3 length is 14 residues. Germline V gene data show CDR1 as MNHEY and CDR2 as SVGAGI. The CDR3 sequence: CVSSAGTKYNEQFF. DNA for the CDR3: TGTGTCAGCAGTGCCGGGACTAAGTACAATGAGCAGTTCTTC.

The chain is built from TRBV20-1 and TRBJ2-7; TRBD1 matches 9 bases. CDR1 is DFQATT, CDR2 SNEGSKA, per germline (reference sequence). This CDR3 region has 15 residues. V was pared by 7 bases and J by 1 base, with 11 bases of the junction left unmatched. The CDR3 DNA sequence: TGCAGTGTTTCGACCCCCGGGACAGGGTCCTACGAGCAGTACTTC. It codes for CSVSTPGTGSYEQYF.

This clonotype was seen at least ten times. The chain carries TRBV29-1 and TRBJ2-7; 11 bases are a match to TRBD2. The CDR3 consists of 15 residues. V lost 6 bases and J lost 3; bases outside the gene matches: 10. Per germline, CDR1 SQVTM and CDR2 ANQGSEA. The CDR3 here is CSVAGLADLDYEQYF. In DNA form, the CDR3 reads TGCAGCGTCGCGGGACTAGCGGATCTCGACTACGAGCAGTACTTC.

This clonotype was detected many times. The J gene is TRBJ2-1, the V gene TRBV6-5; possible D gene TRBD1, 5 bases. CDR3 length: 15 amino acids. V was cut by 5 bases and J by 0 bases, with 11 bases left in between. Germline V gene lookup returns CDR1 MNHEY and CDR2 SVGAGI. The CDR3 region has the DNA TGTGCCAGCAGTACAGGTCCTAGCTCCTACAATGAGCAGTTCTTC. It encodes CASSTGPSSYNEQFF.

This clonotype was counted only a few times. V and J are TRBV29-1 and TRBJ1-1, with D hard to call. Germline V gives CDR1 SQVTM, CDR2 ANQGSEA. Trimming cost V 4 bases and J 1 base, with 13 bases left between them. The CDR3 consists of 14 residues. As DNA, the CDR3 is TGCAGCGTTGGGTGGGCCGTCGCGAACACTGAAGCTTTCTTT. Its protein product is CSVGWAVANTEAFF. The full variable domain, its missing parts supplied by reference TRBV29-1 and TRBJ1-1, is SAVISQKPSRDICQRGTSLTIQCQVDSQVTMMFWYRQQPGQSLTLIATANQGSEATYESGFVIDKFPISRPNLTFSTLTVSNMSPEDSSIYLCSVGWAVANTEAFFGQGTRLTVV.

The J gene is TRBJ2-5, the V gene TRBV18, with D perhaps matching TRBD1 or TRBD2 (5 bases each). This CDR3 region has 14 residues. V was cut by 3 bases and J by 5 bases, with 13 bases left in between. The germline V gene encodes CDR1 KGHSH and CDR2 LQKENI. The CDR3 DNA reads as TGTGCCAGCTCACCTGGGACCCAACGGGAGACCCAGTACTTC. Translating it yields CASSPGTQRETQYF. Filled out from reference TRBV18 and TRBJ2-5, the complete variable domain reads NAGVMQNPRHLVRRRGQEARLRCSPMKGHSHVYWYRQLPEEGLKFMVYLQKENIIDESGMPKERFSAEFPKEGPSILRIQQVVRGDSAAYFCASSPGTQRETQYFGPGTRLLVL.

The gene calls are TRBV24-1 and TRBJ2-5; D is perhaps TRBD1 or TRBD2 (8 bases each). Germline V gene data show CDR1 as KGHDR and CDR2 as SFDVKD. V lost 0 bases and J lost 7, with 14 bases in between. The length of the CDR3 is 15 residues. The CDR3: CATSDLGSGTGTQYF. Written as DNA, the CDR3 is TGTGCCACCAGTGATTTGGGTAGCGGGACAGGGACCCAGTACTTC.

J is TRBJ2-1 and V is TRBV20-1, with 9 bases aligning to TRBD2. CDR1 DFQATT and CDR2 SNEGSKA come from the germline V gene (reference sequence). This CDR3 is 14 amino acids long. The V gene end was trimmed by 3 bases and the J gene end by 5 bases; junction bases not matched to a gene: 5. In nucleotides, the CDR3 is TGCAGTGCTAGTCCGCGGGGGGGCGACAATGAGCAGTTCTTC. Translated, it gives CSASPRGGDNEQFF.

This clonotype was counted between two and nine times. This chain connects TRBV4-1 to TRBJ2-4, with 12 bases identical to TRBD1. The CDR3 loop spans 19 amino acids. J gave up 2 bases and V 0 bases, and 8 bases lay outside the gene matches. CDR1 and CDR2 (germline): MGHRA, YSYEKL. The CDR3, as DNA: TGCGCCAGCAGCCAAGATGGGGGGGACAGGGGGCTGACCAAAAACATTCAGTACTTC. Translation: CASSQDGGDRGLTKNIQYF.

This clonotype has a handful of counts. V and J are TRBV4-1 and TRBJ2-7; D tentatively reads TRBD1 or TRBD2 (5 bases each). The CDR3 is made up of 15 amino acids. Germline V gene sequence: CDR1 MGHRA, CDR2 YSYEKL. The germline V and J ends were trimmed by 2 bases and 3 bases, with 14 bases remaining between them. The CDR3 spells CASSQSNSGSYEQYF. The CDR3 DNA reads as TGCGCCAGCAGCCAAAGCAATTCAGGGAGCTACGAGCAGTACTTC.

CDR3 residues: CSAPDKVGTDTQYF. The CDR3 DNA sequence: TGCAGTGCTCCCGACAAGGTGGGGACAGATACGCAGTATTTT. The rearrangement links TRBV20-1 to TRBJ2-3; D unresolved. Trimming took 5 bases from V and 3 from J, leaving 15 bases between them. The CDR3 runs 14 residues. Germline CDR1 is DFQATT and CDR2 is SNEGSKA (reference sequence).

This clonotype has just a few counts. J is TRBJ1-2 and V is TRBV29-1; the match to TRBD1 covers 7 bases. CDR3 length: 12 residues. V gave up 6 bases and J gave up 8 bases; unmatched junction bases: 9. In germline, CDR1 is SQVTM, CDR2 ANQGSEA. The CDR3 DNA follows: TGCAGCGTCGTTGGGACAGCCAGAGGCTACACCTTC. Its protein is CSVVGTARGYTF.

The CDR3 spells CASRHGTGDYEQYF. The CDR3 region has the DNA TGTGCCAGCAGGCACGGGACAGGGGATTACGAGCAGTACTTC. The chain combines TRBV6-2 or TRBV6-3 with TRBJ2-4; 10 bases fit TRBD1. With the DNA end fitting TRBJ2-7 better, the J assignment may be wrong. This CDR3 has 14 amino acids. Germline loops: CDR1 MNHEY, CDR2 SVGEGT.

The genes are TRBV5-4 and TRBJ2-7; TRBD1 matches 8 bases. This CDR3 spans 15 amino acids. The V and J ends lost 5 bases and 3 bases, in that order; junction bases with no gene match: 10. The germline gives CDR1 SGHNT, CDR2 YYREEE (reference sequence). CDR3 bases: TGTGCCAGCAGTTTTAAACAGGGGGGAAACTACGAGCAGTACTTC. Protein: CASSFKQGGNYEQYF. The complete variable domain, with remaining parts taken from reference TRBV5-4 and TRBJ2-7, reads ETGVTQSPTHLIKTRGQQVTLRCSSQSGHNTVSWYQQALGQGPQFIFQYYREEENGRGNFPPRFSGLQFPNYSSELNVNALELDDSALYLCASSFKQGGNYEQYFGPGTRLTVT.

V usage is TRBV20-1 and J usage is TRBJ1-5; weak D call: TRBD1 (6 bases). Per germline, CDR1 DFQATT and CDR2 SNEGSKA (reference sequence). V lost 2 bases and J lost 2, with 13 bases in between. The CDR3 extends over 15 amino acids. The CDR3 reads CSARPTGLRNQPQHF. CDR3 nucleotide sequence: TGCAGTGCTAGACCAACAGGGTTACGCAATCAGCCCCAGCATTTT.